This is a list of T cell receptor beta chains from one sample in a study of read filtering for tumor transcriptome and immune sequencing. TCRdb itself ran the reads through MiXCR, one entry per CDR3 protein. The sample lists about 63,000 distinct CDR3 sequences; roughly 14% were seen once. Sequenced sample: a population of CD138-negative cells sorted from bone marrow. The receptor set was obtained from a donor older than 35 with multiple myeloma. The CDR3 runs from the conserved cysteine through the conserved F or W. The D gene is left open where the match is weak. Part of the rows lack a size; the others show once, few, many or a class for expanded clones.

CDR3 protein | CDR3 DNA | clone size | J gene | V gene | D gene
CASSLAWDSHTDTQYF | TGCGCCAGCAGCTTGGCCTGGGACAGTCACACAGATACGCAGTATTTT | . | TRBJ2-3 | TRBV5-1 | TRBD1
CASSLMAGTEETQYF | TGCGCCAGCAGCTTGATGGCAGGGACCGAAGAGACCCAGTACTTC | . | TRBJ2-5 | TRBV5-1 | .
CASSLQGGAWQFF | TGTGCCAGCAGCCTTCAAGGGGGGGCATGGCAGTTCTTC | many | TRBJ2-1 | TRBV3-1 | .
CASTRKTGGTSGANVLTF | TGTGCCAGCACACGAAAGACAGGGGGAACCTCTGGGGCCAACGTCCTGACTTTC | many | TRBJ2-6 | TRBV6-1 | TRBD1
CSARVSPYYNEQFF | TGCAGTGCTAGAGTCTCGCCCTATTACAATGAGCAGTTCTTC | many | TRBJ2-1 | TRBV20-1 | .
CASSQDRTGQGTYNEQFF | TGCGCCAGCAGCCAAGATCGCACGGGACAGGGCACCTACAATGAGCAGTTCTTC | few | TRBJ2-1 | TRBV4-3 | TRBD1
CASSFLRGTSYPRHEQYF | TGTGCCAGCAGCTTCCTCCGGGGGACTAGTTACCCCCGCCACGAGCAGTACTTC | many | TRBJ2-7 | TRBV7-2 | TRBD2
CSAFGLAGPANTGELFF | TGCAGTGCCTTTGGACTAGCGGGACCCGCGAACACCGGGGAGCTGTTTTTT | few | TRBJ2-2 | TRBV20-1 | TRBD2
CASSPPRGQGGNQPQHF | TGTGCCAGCTCACCACCTCGGGGGCAAGGGGGCAATCAGCCCCAGCATTTT | many | TRBJ1-5 | TRBV18 | .
CASSGPGQGSQPQHF | TGTGCCAGCAGTGGGCCGGGACAGGGAAGTCAGCCCCAGCATTTT | . | TRBJ1-5 | TRBV12-3/TRBV12-4 | TRBD1
CASRTSGRVTYNEQFF | TGTGCCAGCAGGACTAGCGGGAGGGTAACTTACAATGAGCAGTTCTTC | many | TRBJ2-1 | TRBV2 | TRBD2
CASSPDRVLVNQPQHF | TGTGCCAGCTCACCGGACAGGGTTTTGGTCAATCAGCCCCAGCATTTT | many | TRBJ1-5 | TRBV18 | TRBD1
CASSDRTSGLYEQYF | TGTGCCAGCAGCGATAGGACTAGCGGTCTCTACGAGCAGTACTTC | many | TRBJ2-7 | TRBV7-2 | TRBD2
CASSLGSGGTYEQYF | TGTGCCAGCAGCCTAGGTAGCGGGGGGACCTACGAGCAGTACTTC | many | TRBJ2-7 | TRBV4-2 | TRBD2
CASSEAGADSNYGYTF | TGTGCCAGCAGTGAGGCAGGGGCGGATTCTAACTATGGCTACACCTTC | many | TRBJ1-2 | TRBV25-1 | .
CASGLVRGYEQYF | TGTGCTAGTGGTTTGGTTAGGGGCTACGAGCAGTACTTC | many | TRBJ2-7 | TRBV12-5 | .
CSATSQGRLSYEQYF | TGCAGTGCTACCTCACAGGGCCGCCTCTCCTACGAGCAGTACTTC | . | TRBJ2-7 | TRBV20-1 | .
CASSQRTGNNGYTF | TGTGCCAGCAGCCAACGGACAGGGAATAATGGCTACACCTTC | many | TRBJ1-2 | TRBV7-8 | TRBD1
CASSLARDRTDTQYF | TGTGCCAGCAGCTTAGCCAGAGATCGCACAGATACGCAGTATTTT | . | TRBJ2-3 | TRBV7-8 | .
CASPLSGIEKSSYNEQFF | TGTGCCAGCCCTTTGTCGGGAATAGAAAAGAGCTCCTACAATGAGCAGTTCTTC | many | TRBJ2-1 | TRBV21-1 | .
CASSISGANVLTF | TGTGCCAGTAGTATATCTGGGGCCAACGTCCTGACTTTC | . | TRBJ2-6 | TRBV19 | .
CASSITSGSPNEQFF | TGTGCCAGCAGCATAACTAGCGGGAGCCCCAATGAGCAGTTCTTC | few | TRBJ2-1 | TRBV11-2 | TRBD2
CASSSGPEQFF | TGTGCCAGCAGCTCCGGGCCCGAGCAGTTCTTC | few | TRBJ2-1 | TRBV7-8 | .
CASGQGEQFF | TGTGCCAGCGGACAGGGTGAGCAGTTCTTC | many | TRBJ2-1 | TRBV9 | TRBD1
CASSLTSGMIIGELFF | TGTGCCAGCAGCCTAACTAGCGGGATGATCATCGGGGAGCTGTTTTTT | . | TRBJ2-2 | TRBV11-1 | TRBD2
CASSFTTGPEAFF | TGCGCCAGCAGCTTCACTACCGGGCCCGAAGCTTTCTTT | many | TRBJ1-1 | TRBV5-1 | .
CSVEETDSYDEQLF | TGCAGCGTTGAAGAAACTGACTCCTACGATGAGCAGCTCTTC | once | TRBJ2-1 | TRBV29-1 | .
CASSSSPGTASYEQYF | TGTGCCAGCAGCTCCTCTCCCGGGACTGCCTCCTACGAGCAGTACTTC | many | TRBJ2-7 | TRBV9 | .
CAWGTGSAVYEQYF | TGTGCCTGGGGAACAGGGAGTGCAGTCTACGAGCAGTACTTC | many | TRBJ2-7 | TRBV30 | .
CASSRREAMNTEAFF | TGTGCCAGCAGCCGACGGGAGGCTATGAACACTGAAGCTTTCTTC | . | TRBJ1-1 | TRBV3-1 | .
CASSTLAGKYNEQFF | TGTGCCAGCAGCACGCTAGCGGGGAAATACAATGAGCAGTTCTTC | many | TRBJ2-1 | TRBV21-1 | .
CASSQTYSYEQYF | TGTGCCAGCAGTCAGACATACTCCTACGAGCAGTACTTC | . | TRBJ2-7 | TRBV12-3/TRBV12-4 | .
CASSQGRGPGAFF | TGCGCCAGCAGCCAAGGTCGGGGTCCAGGAGCTTTCTTT | many | TRBJ1-1 | TRBV4-1 | .
CASRAGPTANVLTF | TGTGCCAGCAGGGCCGGGCCGACGGCCAACGTCCTGACTTTC | . | TRBJ2-6 | TRBV6-1 | .
CASSRQGDYNEQFF | TGTGCCAGCAGTAGACAGGGAGATTACAATGAGCAGTTCTTC | few | TRBJ2-1 | TRBV6-1 | TRBD1
CSARLAGDVTGELFF | TGCAGTGCTAGATTAGCGGGAGACGTGACCGGGGAGCTGTTTTTT | many | TRBJ2-2 | TRBV20-1 | TRBD2
CASSYLVNTEAFF | TGTGCCAGCAGTTACTTGGTGAACACTGAAGCTTTCTTT | many | TRBJ1-1 | TRBV6-6 | .
CASSKRPGTGRDEQYF | TGTGCCAGCAGCAAACGACCTGGGACCGGTCGTGACGAGCAGTACTTC | . | TRBJ2-7 | TRBV11-2 | .
CASSLPGLAGGGETQYF | TGTGCCAGCAGCTTACCGGGACTAGCGGGAGGAGGAGAGACCCAGTACTTC | many | TRBJ2-5 | TRBV11-3 | TRBD2
CSVEGGSDTQYF | TGCAGCGTTGAGGGGGGGTCAGATACGCAGTATTTT | many | TRBJ2-3 | TRBV29-1 | TRBD2
CASSQVLAVSYEQYF | TGTGCCAGCAGCCAGGTGCTAGCGGTTTCCTACGAGCAGTACTTC | . | TRBJ2-7 | TRBV14 | TRBD2
CASSSSGEQYF | TGTGCCAGCAGCTCCTCTGGGGAGCAGTACTTC | many | TRBJ2-7 | TRBV7-2 | .
CSVELPTGYEQYF | TGCAGCGTTGAACTCCCGACAGGCTACGAGCAGTACTTC | . | TRBJ2-7 | TRBV29-1 | .
CASSWNEQFF | TGTGCCAGCAGTTGGAATGAGCAGTTCTTC | many | TRBJ2-1 | TRBV12-3/TRBV12-4 | .
CASSLVGAAADTEAFF | TGTGCCAGCAGCTTGGTAGGGGCCGCAGCAGACACTGAAGCTTTCTTT | many | TRBJ1-1 | TRBV5-6 | .
CASSPPGASYDEQFF | TGTGCCAGCAGCCCCCCCGGGGCTAGCTACGATGAGCAGTTCTTC | few | TRBJ2-1 | TRBV7-2 | .
CASSPGPNRGGGVNTEAFF | TGTGCCAGCAGCCCCGGACCGAACAGGGGTGGGGGGGTGAACACTGAAGCTTTCTTT | many | TRBJ1-1 | TRBV7-9 | TRBD1
CASSLPVYGYTF | TGTGCCAGCAGTTTGCCCGTTTATGGCTACACCTTC | many | TRBJ1-2 | TRBV28 | .
CSAGGSNTGELFF | TGCAGTGCTGGCGGGAGCAACACCGGGGAGCTGTTTTTT | . | TRBJ2-2 | TRBV20-1 | TRBD2
CASSQVGMNRALMNTEAFF | TGTGCCAGCAGCCAAGTGGGGATGAACAGGGCCTTGATGAACACTGAAGCTTTCTTT | many | TRBJ1-1 | TRBV14 | .
CASPGVKGRTDTQYF | TGTGCCTCCCCGGGTGTGAAGGGAAGGACAGATACGCAGTATTTT | many | TRBJ2-3 | TRBV30 | .
CASSLIPSSSYNEQFF | TGTGCCAGCAGCTTAATTCCCTCTAGCTCCTACAATGAGCAGTTCTTC | many | TRBJ2-1 | TRBV11-2 | .
CASTDPSGANVLTF | TGTGCCAGCACCGATCCCTCTGGGGCCAACGTCCTGACTTTC | few | TRBJ2-6 | TRBV7-9 | .
CASSLARGGAEAFF | TGCGCCAGCAGCTTGGCCCGGGGGGGGGCTGAAGCTTTCTTT | . | TRBJ1-1 | TRBV5-1 | .
CASSPSGDNSPLHF | TGTGCCAGCTCACCATCCGGGGACAATTCACCCCTCCACTTT | many | TRBJ1-6 | TRBV18 | .
CASSPGRTDTQYF | TGTGCCAGCAGCCCTGGAAGGACGGATACGCAGTATTTT | few | TRBJ2-3 | TRBV7-2 | .
CASSYPDSEAFF | TGTGCCAGCAGTTACCCGGACAGTGAAGCTTTCTTT | . | TRBJ1-1 | TRBV6-2/TRBV6-3 | .
CSVDAGTGASQETQYF | TGCAGCGTTGACGCCGGGACAGGGGCATCCCAAGAGACCCAGTACTTC | few | TRBJ2-5 | TRBV29-1 | TRBD1
CASRQTVNTEAFF | TGTGCCAGCAGACAAACGGTGAACACTGAAGCTTTCTTT | few | TRBJ1-1 | TRBV11-2 | .